The 24 T cell receptor beta chains below were found in one sample sequenced in a study of response to subunit inactivated influenza vaccine. TCRdb re-called the RT-PCR reads with MiXCR, one entry per CDR3 protein. The sample carries about 540,000 distinct CDR3 sequences, 14% recorded once. Sequencing used PBMCs from blood, obtained approximately 13 days after vaccination. The source is a man over 45 who received an inactivated influenza vaccine.

This chain links TRBV10-1 with TRBJ1-2; the D gene is possibly TRBD1 (5 bases). Trimming shortened V by 5 bases and J by 3 bases, and 10 bases separated the two germline ends. This CDR3 is built from 13 residues. Germline CDR1 is WNHNN and CDR2 is SYGVQD (reference sequence). CDR3 nucleotide sequence: TGCGCCAGCAGTATTGGGACCGACTATGGCTACACCTTC. Translating it yields CASSIGTDYGYTF.

This clonotype was recorded at least ten times. The V call is TRBV9, the J call TRBJ2-7, with D possibly matching TRBD2 (5 bases). CDR3 length equals 14 residues. The V and J ends lost 2 bases and 2 bases respectively, with 11 bases between them. Looked up from germline, CDR1 is SGDLS and CDR2 is YYNGEE. CDR3 DNA sequence: TGTGCCAGCAGCGTGAATAGCGTTACCTACGAGCAGTACTTC. This sequence encodes CASSVNSVTYEQYF.

The chain combines TRBV4-1 with TRBJ2-2; 9 positions agree with TRBD1. V shed 4 bases and J 7 bases; nucleotides not matched to a gene: 7. Germline V lookup: CDR1 MGHRA, CDR2 YSYEKL. This CDR3 region has 15 residues. The CDR3 DNA reads TGCGCCAGCAGCCTCGGACAGGGGTATGGCGGGGAGCTGTTTTTT. It specifies CASSLGQGYGGELFF.

The rearrangement uses TRBV27 and TRBJ2-1; the match to TRBD2 covers 16 bases. CDR1 and CDR2 (germline): MNHEY, SMNVEV (reference sequence). V was clipped by 0 bases and J by 9 bases; unmatched bases: 5. The CDR3 has 17 residues. CDR3 in DNA: TGTGCCAGCAGTTTATCGGGGACTAGCGGGGGGGCAGGTGAGCAGTTCTTC. Translated: CASSLSGTSGGAGEQFF.

This clonotype turned up a few times. The chain employs TRBV7-9 and TRBJ2-5; possibly TRBD1 for D (5 bases). CDR1 and CDR2 (germline): SEHNR, FQNEAQ (reference sequence). The length of the CDR3 is 14 residues. The germline V and J ends were trimmed by 3 bases and 5 bases, with 13 bases remaining between them. The CDR3 is CASSLQGRWETQYF. CDR3 sequence (DNA): TGTGCCAGCAGCTTGCAGGGTCGATGGGAGACCCAGTACTTC.

The rearrangement links TRBV24-1 to TRBJ2-1; 7 bases agree with TRBD1. From germline, CDR1 is KGHDR and CDR2 SFDVKD. The CDR3 spans 17 residues. The V and J ends lost 2 bases and 7 bases, in that order; junction bases with no gene match: 13. Written as DNA, the CDR3 is TGTGCCACCAGTGATTGGGCTTTTGTGACAGGGAGAAATGAGCAGTTCTTC. Translated, it gives CATSDWAFVTGRNEQFF.

This clonotype was recorded a few times. The chain combines TRBV29-1 with TRBJ2-1; TRBD2 matches 8 bases. The germline V gene encodes CDR1 SQVTM and CDR2 ANQGSEA. This CDR3 has 14 residues. V was pared by 2 bases and J by 4 bases, with 4 bases of the junction left unmatched. The CDR3 nucleotides read TGCAGCGTTGAACCGACTAGCGCTTACAATGAGCAGTTCTTC. Translation gives CSVEPTSAYNEQFF.

This clonotype was observed a few times. The gene calls are TRBV5-1 and TRBJ1-1; D is possibly TRBD1 (6 bases). The CDR3 runs 14 residues. Deletions cut 3 bases from V and 4 bases from J, with 13 bases between. Germline CDR1 and CDR2: SGHRS and YFSETQ. The CDR3 protein is CASSSGALGTEAFF. The CDR3 DNA reads as TGCGCCAGCAGCTCGGGGGCGCTGGGCACTGAAGCTTTCTTT.

This clonotype was recorded a few times. The V and J genes are TRBV7-9 and TRBJ1-6; D may be TRBD1 (6 bases). The V gene lost 5 bases and the J gene lost 7 bases, with 9 bases spanning the gap. CDR3 length: 13 amino acids. Per the germline V gene, CDR1 is SEHNR and CDR2 is FQNEAQ (reference sequence). CDR3 region: CASSTGLNSPLHF. For the CDR3, the DNA is TGTGCCAGCAGCACAGGGCTAAATTCACCCCTCCACTTT.

The rearrangement links TRBV24-1 to TRBJ2-1; 11 bases fit TRBD1. The CDR3 has 16 amino acids. The V and J ends lost 4 bases and 6 bases, in that order; junction bases with no gene match: 7. CDR1 is KGHDR, CDR2 SFDVKD, per germline. The CDR3 protein is CATSEPGTGGSNEQFF. CDR3 DNA sequence: TGTGCCACCAGTGAGCCTGGGACAGGGGGGAGCAATGAGCAGTTCTTC.

This clonotype has a count of ten or more. The rearrangement uses TRBV14 and TRBJ2-1; the D is unclear. V lost 4 bases and J 6 bases, leaving 10 bases between the germline ends. CDR1 is SGHDN and CDR2 is FVKESK in the germline V gene. The CDR3 has 13 amino acids. The CDR3 loop reads CASSLRVLNEQFF. In DNA, the CDR3 is TGTGCCAGCAGCCTCCGGGTCCTCAATGAGCAGTTCTTC.

This clonotype was seen only a few times. The chain carries TRBV10-3 and TRBJ1-2; 7 nucleotides match TRBD1. The ends lost 2 bases at V and 4 bases at J; junction bases unmatched: 7. Looked up from germline, CDR1 is ENHRY and CDR2 is SYGVKD. This CDR3 has 15 amino acids. CDR3 in amino acids: CAISEVEGASYGYTF. CDR3 nucleotide sequence: TGTGCCATCAGTGAGGTGGAGGGGGCGAGCTATGGCTACACCTTC.

This chain connects TRBV20-1 to TRBJ2-7; D possibly matches TRBD1 or TRBD2 (6 bases each). The CDR3 runs to 13 residues. Germline assignment: CDR1 DFQATT and CDR2 SNEGSKA (reference sequence). Deletions cut 6 bases from V and 2 bases from J, with 14 bases between. The DNA of the CDR3 is TGCAGTGCCCTAGAACGGGGGCCCTACGAGCAGTACTTC. It codes for CSALERGPYEQYF.

There are a few counts of this clonotype. The gene calls are TRBV30 and TRBJ2-1; a possible D gene is TRBD2 (6 bases). V gave up 2 bases and J gave up 12 bases, with 11 bases separating them. Germline CDR1 is GTSNPN and CDR2 is SVGIG (reference sequence). The CDR3 is 11 amino acids. The CDR3: CAWSPGGVQFF. The DNA for the CDR3 is TGTGCCTGGAGTCCCGGGGGAGTGCAGTTCTTC.

The CDR3 DNA follows: TGTGCCAGCAGTGTTGACAACGCAGACACTGAAGCTTTCTTT. It specifies CASSVDNADTEAFF. The V gene is TRBV12-3 or TRBV12-4, the J gene TRBJ1-1, with D unclear. CDR3 size: 14 residues. V gave up 5 bases and J gave up 3 bases, with 13 bases separating them.

This clonotype was observed a few times. The V call is TRBV28, the J call TRBJ1-4; perhaps TRBD1 as D (5 bases). Between the trimmed V and J ends, which lost 0 bases and 13 bases, there was a span of 12 bases. The CDR3 is 13 residues long. CDR1 is MDHEN and CDR2 is SYDVKM in the germline V gene. The CDR3 spells CASSLWGTTPLFF. The CDR3 DNA follows: TGTGCCAGCAGTTTATGGGGGACGACACCACTGTTTTTT.

The chain recombines TRBV3-1 with TRBJ2-1; the D gene is possibly TRBD2 (7 bases). This CDR3 has 17 residues. Trimming cost V 4 bases and J 5 bases, with 21 bases left between them. Germline CDR1 reads LGHDT; CDR2 reads YNNKEL (reference sequence). CDR3 DNA sequence: TGTGCCAGCAGCCTCACGTTCGGGGGGCTGAGGGACAATGAGCAGTTCTTC. Its protein product is CASSLTFGGLRDNEQFF.

This clonotype was counted only a few times. V usage is TRBV20-1 and J usage is TRBJ1-1; D uncertain. Looked up from germline, CDR1 is DFQATT and CDR2 is SNEGSKA (reference sequence). This CDR3 comprises 11 residues. The V end was cut by 3 bases, the J end by 8 bases, with 10 bases between. The CDR3 DNA follows: TGCAGTGCTAGGTTAAACTTAGAAGCTTTCTTT. Translating gives CSARLNLEAFF.

In this sample, this clonotype turned up many times. The chain uses TRBV7-9 and TRBJ2-1, with 8 bases fitting TRBD1. Trimming cost V 3 bases and J 0 bases; bases outside gene matches: 1. Germline V CDR1 and CDR2: SEHNR, FQNEAQ (reference sequence). The CDR3 is 15 amino acids. CDR3 amino acids: CASSFQGASYNEQFF. CDR3 nucleotide sequence: TGTGCCAGCAGCTTCCAGGGGGCCTCCTACAATGAGCAGTTCTTC.

In this sample, this clonotype turned up a few times. The chain is built from TRBV20-1 and TRBJ1-5, with 9 bases matching TRBD1. Germline values: CDR1 DFQATT, CDR2 SNEGSKA (reference sequence). The junction had 12 bases not matched to a gene; V was cut back by 1 base and J by 14 bases. The CDR3 totals 14 residues. For the CDR3, the DNA is TGCAGTGCTAGAGCTGGGACAGGGTTAAGGAAGGAGCATTTT. Amino acid sequence: CSARAGTGLRKEHF.

At least ten counts were recorded for this clonotype. The V and J genes are TRBV6-5 and TRBJ2-7; the D is unclear. The ends were cut back, 3 bases at V and 4 bases at J, with 13 bases in the middle. Germline V CDR1 and CDR2: MNHEY, SVGAGI. The CDR3 spans 14 residues. The CDR3 reads CASSYRPEDYEQYF. Written as DNA, the CDR3 is TGTGCCAGCAGTTATCGACCAGAGGATTACGAGCAGTACTTC.

V usage is TRBV3-1 and J usage is TRBJ2-5; D might be TRBD1 (5 bases). The CDR3 loop spans 17 amino acids. Trimming shortened V by 1 base and J by 0 bases, and 15 bases separated the two germline ends. Germline V gene data show CDR1 as LGHDT and CDR2 as YNNKEL (reference sequence). The CDR3 sequence: CASSQGTGPINQETQYF. The DNA for the CDR3 is TGTGCCAGCAGCCAAGGAACAGGTCCGATCAACCAAGAGACCCAGTACTTC.

The V and J genes are TRBV6-4 and TRBJ2-3, with 8 bases lining up with TRBD1. Germline CDR1 MRHNA, CDR2 SNTAGT. The J segment lost 2 bases and the V segment lost 4 bases, leaving 2 bases of the junction unmatched. CDR3 length: 14 residues. This CDR3 is CASSGTGTTDTQYF. The CDR3 region has the DNA TGTGCCAGCAGTGGGACAGGGACCACAGATACGCAGTATTTT.

The chain uses TRBV20-1 and TRBJ1-1; a weak D match, TRBD1 (6 bases). This CDR3 region has 15 residues. Trimming shortened V by 5 bases and J by 1 base, and 17 bases separated the two germline ends. Germline values: CDR1 DFQATT, CDR2 SNEGSKA (reference sequence). The CDR3 here is CSAGRQARPNTEAFF. CDR3 nucleotide sequence: TGCAGTGCTGGGAGACAGGCCCGACCGAACACTGAAGCTTTCTTT.